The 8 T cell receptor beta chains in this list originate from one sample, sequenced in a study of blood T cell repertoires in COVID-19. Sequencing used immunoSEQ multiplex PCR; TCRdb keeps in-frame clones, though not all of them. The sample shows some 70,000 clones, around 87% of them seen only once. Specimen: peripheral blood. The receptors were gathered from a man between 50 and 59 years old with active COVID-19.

This CDR3 reads CASSSPTGGLGNTIYF. The CDR3 region has the DNA TGTGCCAGCAGCTCACCCACAGGGGGCCTTGGAAACACCATATATTTT. The chain carries TRBV7-9 and TRBJ1-3; 9 nucleotides align to TRBD1. Per the germline V gene, CDR1 is SEHNR and CDR2 is FQNEAQ (reference sequence). The length of the CDR3 is 16 residues. V dropped 4 bases and J dropped 3; count of bases not matched to a gene: 7.

CDR3 in DNA: TGTGCCAGCAGCCATGTCCCGCGGGGGGCCTACGAGCAGTACTTC. It yields the protein CASSHVPRGAYEQYF. V gene TRBV14 combines with J gene TRBJ2-7, with 8 bases that match TRBD2. The germline V gene has CDR1 SGHDN and CDR2 FVKESK. The J segment lost 2 bases and the V segment lost 3 bases, leaving 6 bases of the junction unmatched. The CDR3 runs 15 residues.

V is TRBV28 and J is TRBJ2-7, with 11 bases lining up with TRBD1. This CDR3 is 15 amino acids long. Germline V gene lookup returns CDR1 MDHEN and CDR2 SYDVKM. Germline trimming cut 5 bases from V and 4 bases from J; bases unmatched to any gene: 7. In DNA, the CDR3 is TGTGCCAGCAGTCCACGGACAGGGGGCGATTACGAGCAGTACTTC. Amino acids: CASSPRTGGDYEQYF.

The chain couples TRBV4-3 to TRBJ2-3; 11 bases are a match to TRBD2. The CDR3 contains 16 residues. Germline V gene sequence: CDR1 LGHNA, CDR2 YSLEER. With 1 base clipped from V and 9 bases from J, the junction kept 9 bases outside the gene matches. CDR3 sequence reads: CASSQVLAGVRATQYF. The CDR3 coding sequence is TGCGCCAGCAGCCAAGTACTAGCGGGAGTGCGAGCGACGCAGTATTTT.

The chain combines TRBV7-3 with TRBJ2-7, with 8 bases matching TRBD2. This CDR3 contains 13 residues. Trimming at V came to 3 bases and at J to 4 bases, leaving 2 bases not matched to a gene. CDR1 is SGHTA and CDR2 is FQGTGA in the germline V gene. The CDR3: CASSFGRGYEQYF. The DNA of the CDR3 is TGTGCCAGCAGCTTCGGGAGGGGTTACGAGCAGTACTTC.

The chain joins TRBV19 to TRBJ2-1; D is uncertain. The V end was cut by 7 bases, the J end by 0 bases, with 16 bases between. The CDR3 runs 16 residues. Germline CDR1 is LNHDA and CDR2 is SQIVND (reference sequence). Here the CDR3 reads CASTPWAGNSYNEQFF. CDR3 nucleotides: TGTGCCAGTACCCCTTGGGCAGGCAACTCCTACAATGAGCAGTTCTTC.

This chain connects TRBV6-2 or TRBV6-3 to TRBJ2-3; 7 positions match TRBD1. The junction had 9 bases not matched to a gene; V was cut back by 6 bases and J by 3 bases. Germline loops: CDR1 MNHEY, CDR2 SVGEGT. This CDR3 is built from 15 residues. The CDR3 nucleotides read TGTGCCAGCAGCCCAACAGGGGTGCGGACAGATACGCAGTATTTT. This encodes CASSPTGVRTDTQYF.

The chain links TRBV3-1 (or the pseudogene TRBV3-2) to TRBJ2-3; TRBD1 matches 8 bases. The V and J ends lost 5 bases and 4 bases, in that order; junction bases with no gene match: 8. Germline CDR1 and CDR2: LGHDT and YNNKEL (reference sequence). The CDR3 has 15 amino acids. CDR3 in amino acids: CASSSRDRTPDTQYF. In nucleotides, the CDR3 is TGTGCCAGCAGCTCCCGGGACAGGACGCCAGATACGCAGTATTTT.